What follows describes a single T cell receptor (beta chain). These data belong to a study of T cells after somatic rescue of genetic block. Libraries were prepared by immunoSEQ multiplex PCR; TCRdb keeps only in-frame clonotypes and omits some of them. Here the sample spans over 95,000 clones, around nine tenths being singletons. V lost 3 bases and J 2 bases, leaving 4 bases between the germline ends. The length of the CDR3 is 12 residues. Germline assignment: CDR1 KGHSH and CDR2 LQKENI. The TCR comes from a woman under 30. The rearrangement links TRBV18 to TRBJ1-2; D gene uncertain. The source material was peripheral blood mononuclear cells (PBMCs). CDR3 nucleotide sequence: TGTGCCAGCTCACCCCCGAACTATGGCTACACCTTC. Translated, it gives CASSPPNYGYTF.